These 28 T cell receptor beta chains were sequenced from one sample in a study of blood T cell repertoires in COVID-19. Sequenced by immunoSEQ multiplex PCR; TCRdb stores in-frame clones only, minus some. Among about 260,000 clones, about nine tenths were seen once, and the ten largest hold roughly 2.7%. Material for sequencing was peripheral blood. These receptors were obtained from a person aged 18-29 years with COVID-19, enrolled during active disease.

This clone was counted once. This chain connects TRBV5-6 to TRBJ2-7, with D possibly matching TRBD1 (6 bases). V lost 2 bases and J 3 bases, leaving 12 bases between the germline ends. The CDR3 consists of 14 residues. Germline CDR1 SGHDT, CDR2 YYEEEE. This CDR3 reads CASSFSGASYEQYF. For the CDR3, the DNA is TGTGCCAGCAGCTTTTCAGGGGCGAGCTACGAGCAGTACTTC.

V usage is TRBV19 and J usage is TRBJ1-5, with D unclear. V was shortened by 8 bases and J by 1 base, with 12 bases between the two germline ends. Germline assignment: CDR1 LNHDA and CDR2 SQIVND (reference sequence). The length of the CDR3 is 14 residues. DNA for the CDR3: TGTGCCAGTTGCCCGGGAGGGAGCAATCAGCCCCAGCATTTT. This gives the protein CASCPGGSNQPQHF.

This chain uses TRBV10-3 with TRBJ1-5; D unresolved. CDR3 length equals 13 residues. Per the germline V gene, CDR1 is ENHRY and CDR2 is SYGVKD. Trimming took off 9 bases at V and 7 bases at J, with 16 bases between the two ends. Written as DNA, the CDR3 is TGTGCCATATCAGAGGGCACGGGGCAGCCCCAGCATTTT. Protein product: CAISEGTGQPQHF.

The V gene is TRBV28, the J gene TRBJ2-5; TRBD2 agrees at 7 bases. This CDR3 comprises 16 residues. Germline loops: CDR1 MDHEN, CDR2 SYDVKM. The J segment lost 4 bases and the V segment lost 6 bases, leaving 14 bases of the junction unmatched. The CDR3 reads CASRSSTAGVRETQYF. The CDR3, as DNA: TGTGCCAGCAGATCCTCAACGGCGGGAGTTCGAGAGACCCAGTACTTC.

The V gene is TRBV6-2 or TRBV6-3, the J gene TRBJ1-2, with unresolved D. V was shortened by 4 bases and J by 6 bases, with 9 bases between the two germline ends. The germline gives CDR1 MNHEY, CDR2 SVGEGT. The CDR3 spans 12 residues. DNA for the CDR3: TGTGCCAGCAGTTCCCATAGAAATGGCTACACCTTC. This encodes CASSSHRNGYTF.

V and J are TRBV7-3 and TRBJ2-5; possibly TRBD1 for D (6 bases). This CDR3 contains 13 residues. Trimming removed 2 bases from V and 4 bases from J, with 8 bases in between. Germline loops: CDR1 SGHTA, CDR2 FQGTGA. The CDR3 sequence is CASSLLGGETQYF. DNA for the CDR3: TGTGCCAGCAGCTTACTAGGGGGAGAGACCCAGTACTTC.

This chain joins TRBV7-2 and TRBJ1-2, with 10 nucleotides matching TRBD1. With 5 bases clipped from V and 5 bases from J, the junction kept 17 bases outside the gene matches. CDR1 and CDR2 from the germline V gene are SGHTA and FQGNSA. The CDR3 spans 18 residues. Written as DNA, the CDR3 is TGTGCCAGCAGCGCACAGACAGGGGGCGGAGAAGTGCAGTATGGCTACACCTTC. Protein sequence: CASSAQTGGGEVQYGYTF.

This clone was seen only once. The rearrangement links TRBV7-8 to TRBJ1-5, with TRBD1 as a possible D gene (6 bases). Germline V gene sequence: CDR1 SGHVS, CDR2 FQNEAQ. This CDR3 spans 16 amino acids. Trimming left V 1 base short and J 4 bases short, with 14 bases between. The CDR3 region is CASSLEGGGLNQPQHF. CDR3 DNA sequence: TGTGCCAGCAGCTTAGAGGGGGGAGGGTTGAATCAGCCCCAGCATTTT.

The chain has TRBV4-2 and TRBJ2-1, with 10 bases that match TRBD2. CDR1 and CDR2 (germline): LGHNA, YNFKEQ. The CDR3 totals 15 residues. V was pared by 1 base and J by 4 bases, with 1 base of the junction left unmatched. CDR3 protein: CASSQGTSGYNEQFF. CDR3 sequence (DNA): TGTGCCAGCAGCCAAGGGACTAGCGGATACAATGAGCAGTTCTTC.

This clone was recorded a few times. The genes are TRBV13 and TRBJ2-1, with 9 bases lining up with TRBD2. The CDR3 runs to 17 residues. The ends lost 4 bases at V and 2 bases at J; junction bases unmatched: 9. Per germline, CDR1 PRHDT and CDR2 FYEKMQ (reference sequence). CDR3 nucleotides: TGTGCCAGCAGCTACCTGCGATGGACTAGCGCCTACAATGAGCAGTTCTTC. Residues: CASSYLRWTSAYNEQFF.

This clone was picked up a small number of times. The rearrangement joins TRBV18 to TRBJ2-3; TRBD1 agrees at 8 bases. From germline, CDR1 is KGHSH and CDR2 LQKENI. The CDR3 covers 14 residues. V dropped 4 bases and J dropped 2; count of bases not matched to a gene: 2. In DNA, the CDR3 is TGTGCCAGCTCACGGGGACAGGCCACAGATACGCAGTATTTT. It yields the protein CASSRGQATDTQYF.

The chain is built from TRBV7-6 and TRBJ1-3, with D uncertain. The germline V gene encodes CDR1 SGHVS and CDR2 FNYEAQ. The length of the CDR3 is 17 residues. Trimming removed 0 bases from V and 2 bases from J, with 14 bases in between. The DNA for the CDR3 is TGTGCCAGCAGCTTAGCCGACACGGGATCCACTGGAAACACCATATATTTT. Its protein is CASSLADTGSTGNTIYF. The entire variable domain, with the rest obtained from reference TRBV7-6 and TRBJ1-3, is as follows: GAGVSQSPRYKVTKRGQDVALRCDPISGHVSLYWYRQALGQGPEFLTYFNYEAQQDKSGLPNDRFSAERPEGSISTLTIQRTEQRDSAMYRCASSLADTGSTGNTIYFGEGSWLTVV.

The V gene is TRBV2, the J gene TRBJ2-7; the D gene is possibly TRBD2 (5 bases). CDR3 length equals 13 residues. The germline V gene encodes CDR1 SNHLY and CDR2 FYNNEI. Trimming removed 8 bases at V and 4 bases at J, with 15 bases between. The CDR3 nucleotides read TGTGCCAGCGTCCCGCTGGGAGCATACGAGCAGTACTTC. This codes for CASVPLGAYEQYF.

V gene TRBV19 combines with J gene TRBJ2-6; D remains ambiguous. The CDR3 sequence is 15 residues long. Germline V gene data show CDR1 as LNHDA and CDR2 as SQIVND (reference sequence). V was cut by 8 bases and J by 2 bases, with 13 bases left in between. The CDR3 region has the DNA TGTGCCAGTGGCGCTCGTCGGGCTGGGGCCAACGTCCTGACTTTC. This sequence encodes CASGARRAGANVLTF. Supplemented by reference TRBV19 and TRBJ2-6, the full variable domain reads DGGITQSPKYLFRKEGQNVTLSCEQNLNHDAMYWYRQDPGQGLRLIYYSQIVNDFQKGDIAEGYSVSREKKESFPLTVTSAQKNPTAFYLCASGARRAGANVLTFGAGSRLTVL.

This rearrangement joins TRBV5-6 to TRBJ2-1; 7 bases are shared with TRBD1. This CDR3 is 12 amino acids long. CDR1 SGHDT and CDR2 YYEEEE come from the germline V gene. V gave up 0 bases and J gave up 11 bases; unmatched junction bases: 2. The CDR3 nucleotides read TGTGCCAGCAGCTTGGGGGACAGCCAGCAGTTCTTC. It translates to CASSLGDSQQFF.

The V and J genes are TRBV11-2 and TRBJ2-5; D is unclear. From germline, CDR1 is SGHAT and CDR2 FQNNGV. V shed 1 base and J shed 5 bases, with 8 bases lying between them. The CDR3 is 13 amino acids. The CDR3, as DNA: TGTGCCAGCAGCTTAGTACGGTGGGAGACCCAGTACTTC. As protein: CASSLVRWETQYF.

This chain connects TRBV5-4 to TRBJ2-5, with 16 bases identical to TRBD2. The J segment lost 1 base and the V segment lost 0 bases, leaving 3 bases of the junction unmatched. The CDR3 runs to 18 residues. Germline values: CDR1 SGHNT, CDR2 YYREEE (reference sequence). The CDR3: CASSLGGLAGGRQETQYF. CDR3 sequence (DNA): TGTGCCAGCAGCTTGGGGGGACTAGCGGGAGGGCGCCAAGAGACCCAGTACTTC. The full variable domain, its missing parts supplied by reference TRBV5-4 and TRBJ2-5, is ETGVTQSPTHLIKTRGQQVTLRCSSQSGHNTVSWYQQALGQGPQFIFQYYREEENGRGNFPPRFSGLQFPNYSSELNVNALELDDSALYLCASSLGGLAGGRQETQYFGPGTRLLVL.

This chain connects TRBV6-1 to TRBJ1-2; D gene ambiguous. Germline CDR1 and CDR2: MNHNS and SASEGT. Trimming removed 2 bases from V and 3 bases from J, with 13 bases in between. The CDR3 is 15 residues long. The CDR3 DNA is TGTGCCAGCAGTGAACACGGGGATTTGGACTATGGCTACACCTTC. It specifies CASSEHGDLDYGYTF.

This sequence joins TRBV7-9 and TRBJ2-3; the D gene is possibly TRBD2 (5 bases). V gave up 2 bases and J gave up 6 bases, with 6 bases separating them. This CDR3 comprises 12 residues. Germline loops: CDR1 SEHNR, CDR2 FQNEAQ (reference sequence). This chain's CDR3 is CASSLPGDTQYF. CDR3 DNA: TGTGCCAGCAGCTTACCGGGGGATACGCAGTATTTT.

The J gene is TRBJ1-1, the V gene TRBV11-1; tentative D call: TRBD1 (5 bases). Germline-derived CDR1 and CDR2 are SGHAT and FQDESV (reference sequence). CDR3 length: 15 residues. V lost 3 bases to trimming and J lost 6 bases, with 17 bases between them. For the CDR3, the DNA is TGTGCCAGCAGCTTCCGAATAGCGGGGGAATCTGAAGCTTTCTTT. It yields the protein CASSFRIAGESEAFF.

The chain combines TRBV7-2 with TRBJ1-2, with D possibly TRBD1 on 5 matching bases. V was cut by 5 bases and J by 7 bases, with 17 bases left in between. The CDR3 spans 14 residues. Germline values: CDR1 SGHTA, CDR2 FQGNSA. The CDR3 loop is CASSPGSPGGGYTF. CDR3 in DNA: TGTGCCAGCAGCCCCGGTAGCCCGGGGGGTGGCTACACCTTC.

The chain uses TRBV7-6 and TRBJ2-1; 7 positions match TRBD2. The J segment lost 7 bases and the V segment lost 1 base, leaving 7 bases of the junction unmatched. The CDR3 has 15 residues. Germline V gene sequence: CDR1 SGHVS, CDR2 FNYEAQ. The CDR3 loop reads CASSLEPSGLNEQFF. Written as DNA, the CDR3 is TGTGCCAGCAGCTTAGAGCCTAGCGGACTAAATGAGCAGTTCTTC.

This clone was seen only once. This chain joins TRBV7-9 and TRBJ1-1; TRBD1 might be the D (6 bases). CDR3 length: 15 residues. Germline V gives CDR1 SEHNR, CDR2 FQNEAQ (reference sequence). V was trimmed by 4 bases and J by 0 bases, leaving 12 bases between them. CDR3 DNA sequence: TGTGCCAGCAGCTCTAACAGGGCCATGAACACTGAAGCTTTCTTT. It codes for CASSSNRAMNTEAFF.

This sequence joins TRBV28 and TRBJ2-1; 11 nucleotides match TRBD2. With 2 bases clipped from V and 7 bases from J, the junction kept 13 bases outside the gene matches. Germline V gene lookup returns CDR1 MDHEN and CDR2 SYDVKM. This CDR3 is built from 18 residues. CDR3 nucleotide sequence: TGTGCCAGCAGTTTACGCCCAACCCGACTAGCGGGATTGAATGAGCAGTTCTTC. Translation: CASSLRPTRLAGLNEQFF. The complete variable domain, with remaining parts taken from reference TRBV28 and TRBJ2-1, reads DVKVTQSSRYLVKRTGEKVFLECVQDMDHENMFWYRQDPGLGLRLIYFSYDVKMKEKGDIPEGYSVSREKKERFSLILESASTNQTSMYLCASSLRPTRLAGLNEQFFGPGTRLTVL.

The V call is TRBV6-5, the J call TRBJ1-2; D is uncertain. This CDR3 region has 14 residues. The V and J ends lost 8 bases and 3 bases respectively, with 16 bases between them. Germline loops: CDR1 MNHEY, CDR2 SVGAGI. DNA for the CDR3: TGTGCCAGCGGGAGGTCAGCTATTCACTATGGCTACACCTTC. This gives the protein CASGRSAIHYGYTF.

This sequence joins TRBV14 and TRBJ1-4; D unclear. Germline-derived CDR1 and CDR2 are SGHDN and FVKESK. CDR3 size: 17 residues. Trimming cost V 2 bases and J 7 bases, with 20 bases left between them. CDR3 sequence (DNA): TGTGCCAGCAGCCAACATCCGAGCCACCCGGAGGGTGAAAAACTGTTTTTT. Protein product: CASSQHPSHPEGEKLFF.

J is TRBJ1-6 and V is TRBV2, with D perhaps matching TRBD1 (5 bases). Trimming removed 7 bases at V and 6 bases at J, with 10 bases between. Germline V gene data show CDR1 as SNHLY and CDR2 as FYNNEI. The CDR3 length is 13 residues. CDR3 region: CASNQGSNSPLHF. CDR3 bases: TGTGCCAGCAATCAGGGATCTAATTCACCCCTCCACTTT.

This chain uses TRBV7-2 with TRBJ1-2, with a tentative D call TRBD1 (5 bases). In germline, CDR1 is SGHTA, CDR2 FQGNSA. Trimming took 4 bases from V and 11 from J, leaving 23 bases between them. CDR3 length: 15 residues. The CDR3 DNA follows: TGTGCCAGCAGCTCTCTGGGTGGGGGACTTAGTCCTTACACCTTC. Translating it yields CASSSLGGGLSPYTF. Based on the CDR3 plus reference TRBV7-2 and TRBJ1-2, the full variable domain is GAGVSQSPSNKVTEKGKDVELRCDPISGHTALYWYRQSLGQGLEFLIYFQGNSAPDKSGLPSDRFSAERTGGSVSTLTIQRTQQEDSAVYLCASSSLGGGLSPYTFGSGTRLTVV.